This note documents a single T cell receptor (beta chain) sequence. Libraries were prepared by immunoSEQ multiplex PCR; TCRdb keeps only in-frame clonotypes and omits some of them. The profile shows some 2,500,000 clones, over 85% of them singletons. Trimming stripped 2 bases from V and 0 bases from J, with 8 bases between. Germline V lookup: CDR1 SGHKS, CDR2 YYEKEE (reference sequence). The CDR3 covers 14 residues. The data originate from a study of shared clonotypes between healthy human individuals. What was sequenced was naive CD4+ T cells from PBMCs. The sample's subset: CD45RA+ positively selected. This clonotype was sampled from a man aged 18 to 35 in good health. Some clones in this sample may be carry-over from other donors' samples. The rearrangement uses TRBV5-5 and TRBJ1-1; tentatively, D is TRBD1 (5 bases). CDR3 sequence (DNA): TGTGCCAGCAGCTTCGCAGGGATGAACACTGAAGCTTTCTTT. This sequence encodes CASSFAGMNTEAFF.